The entry that follows covers one T cell receptor beta chain sequence. The sample originates from a study of blood T cell repertoires in COVID-19. Turning to the study itself: T cells, B-cell-depleted T cells, or PBMCs provided the cDNA or gDNA that served as material.

CDR1 DFQATT and CDR2 SNEGSKA come from the germline V gene (reference sequence). This CDR3 has 13 amino acids. Trimming cost V 3 bases and J 6 bases, with 12 bases left between them. Study processing details: Amplified reference gene primers provided the basis for estimating nucleated cell counts. Clones were read by immunoSEQ multiplex PCR, and TCRdb kept only the in-frame ones, dropping some. D and trimming come from the DNA, and the V and J calls and clone size come from that table. The table includes approximately 120,000 clones, 86% detected once. This chain joins TRBV20-1 and TRBJ1-5; possibly TRBD1 for D (5 bases). The receptor comes from a woman aged 45-65 years who had recovered from COVID-19. The sample consisted of peripheral blood. The CDR3 bases are TGCAGTGCTAGTCGGGGGGAGGGTCAGCCCCAGCATTTT. Amino acids: CSASRGEGQPQHF.